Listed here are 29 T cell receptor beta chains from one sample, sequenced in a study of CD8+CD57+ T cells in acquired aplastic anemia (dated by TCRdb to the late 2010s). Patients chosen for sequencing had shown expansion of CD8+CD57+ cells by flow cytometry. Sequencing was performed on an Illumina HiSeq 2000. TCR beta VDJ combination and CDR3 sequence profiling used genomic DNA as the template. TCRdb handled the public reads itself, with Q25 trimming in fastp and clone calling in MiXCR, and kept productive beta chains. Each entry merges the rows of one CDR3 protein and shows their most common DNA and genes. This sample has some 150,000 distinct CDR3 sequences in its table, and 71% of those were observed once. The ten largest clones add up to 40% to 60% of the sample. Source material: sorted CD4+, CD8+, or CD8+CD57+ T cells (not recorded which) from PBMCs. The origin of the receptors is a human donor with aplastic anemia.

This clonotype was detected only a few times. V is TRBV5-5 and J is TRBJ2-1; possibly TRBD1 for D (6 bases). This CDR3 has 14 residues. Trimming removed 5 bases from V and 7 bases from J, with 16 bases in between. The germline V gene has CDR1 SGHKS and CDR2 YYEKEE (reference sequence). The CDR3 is CASRSRTEANEQFF. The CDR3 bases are TGTGCCAGCAGGAGTAGGACAGAGGCTAATGAGCAGTTCTTC.

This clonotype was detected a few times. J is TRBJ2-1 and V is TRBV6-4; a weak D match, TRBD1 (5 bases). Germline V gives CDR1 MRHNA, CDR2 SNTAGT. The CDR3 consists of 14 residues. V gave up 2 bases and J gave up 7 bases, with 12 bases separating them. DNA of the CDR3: TGTGCCAGCAGTGACGGGTGGGGCAGGAATGAGCAGTTCTTC. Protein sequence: CASSDGWGRNEQFF.

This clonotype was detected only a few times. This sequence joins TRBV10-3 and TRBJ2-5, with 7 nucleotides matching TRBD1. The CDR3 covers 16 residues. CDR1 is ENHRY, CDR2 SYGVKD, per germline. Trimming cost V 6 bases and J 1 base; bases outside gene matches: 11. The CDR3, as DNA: TGTGCCATCAGACCCGGTGGGACAGAGATCCAAGAGACCCAGTACTTC. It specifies CAIRPGGTEIQETQYF.

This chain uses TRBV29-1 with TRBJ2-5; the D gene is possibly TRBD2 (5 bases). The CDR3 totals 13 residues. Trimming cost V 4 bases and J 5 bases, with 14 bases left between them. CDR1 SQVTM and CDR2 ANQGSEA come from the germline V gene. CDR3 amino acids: CSVVSVRGETQYF. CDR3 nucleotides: TGCAGCGTTGTTTCGGTGCGAGGGGAGACCCAGTACTTC. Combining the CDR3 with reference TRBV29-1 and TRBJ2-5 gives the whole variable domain SAVISQKPSRDICQRGTSLTIQCQVDSQVTMMFWYRQQPGQSLTLIATANQGSEATYESGFVIDKFPISRPNLTFSTLTVSNMSPEDSSIYLCSVVSVRGETQYFGPGTRLLVL.

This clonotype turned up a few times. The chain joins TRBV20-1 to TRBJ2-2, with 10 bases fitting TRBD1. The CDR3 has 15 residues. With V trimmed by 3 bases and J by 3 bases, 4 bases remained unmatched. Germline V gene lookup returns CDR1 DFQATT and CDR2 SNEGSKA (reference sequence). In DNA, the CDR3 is TGCAGTGCTAGCTCCGGGACAGGGGACACCGGGGAGCTGTTTTTT. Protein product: CSASSGTGDTGELFF.

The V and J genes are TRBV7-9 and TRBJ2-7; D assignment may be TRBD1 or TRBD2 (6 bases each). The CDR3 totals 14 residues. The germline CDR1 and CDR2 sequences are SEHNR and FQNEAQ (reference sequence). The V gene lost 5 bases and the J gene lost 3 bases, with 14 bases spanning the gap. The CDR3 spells CASSLEGVSYEQYF. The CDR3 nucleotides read TGTGCCAGCAGCCTGGAGGGGGTAAGCTACGAGCAGTACTTC. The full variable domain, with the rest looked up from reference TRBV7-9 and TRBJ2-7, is DTGVSQNPRHKITKRGQNVTFRCDPISEHNRLYWYRQTLGQGPEFLTYFQNEAQLEKSRLLSDRFSAERPKGSFSTLEIQRTEQGDSAMYLCASSLEGVSYEQYFGPGTRLTVT.

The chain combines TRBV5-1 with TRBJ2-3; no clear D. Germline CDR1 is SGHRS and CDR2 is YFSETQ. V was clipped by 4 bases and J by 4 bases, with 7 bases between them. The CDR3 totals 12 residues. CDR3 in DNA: TGCGCCAGCAGCACTGGAGCAGATACGCAGTATTTT. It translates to CASSTGADTQYF.

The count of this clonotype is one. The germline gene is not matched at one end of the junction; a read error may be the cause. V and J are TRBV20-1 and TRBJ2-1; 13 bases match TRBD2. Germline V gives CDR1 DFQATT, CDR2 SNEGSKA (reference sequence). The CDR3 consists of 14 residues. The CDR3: CSAKGLAGNYERFF. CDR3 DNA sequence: TGCAGTGCCAAGGGACTAGCGGGAAACTATGAGCGGTTCTTC.

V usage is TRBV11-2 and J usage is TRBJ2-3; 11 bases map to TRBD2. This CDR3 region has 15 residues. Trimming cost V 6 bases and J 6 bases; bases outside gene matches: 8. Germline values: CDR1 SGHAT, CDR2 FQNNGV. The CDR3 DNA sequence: TGTGCCAGCAGTACACTAGCGGGAGCACGGGATACGCAGTATTTT. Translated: CASSTLAGARDTQYF.

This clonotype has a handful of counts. The CDR3 loop reads CATSRDKSGLNNEQYF. CDR3 DNA: TGTGCCACCAGCAGAGATAAATCGGGACTTAATAACGAGCAGTACTTC. The rearrangement uses TRBV15 and TRBJ2-7, with D perhaps matching TRBD2 (6 bases). Germline assignment: CDR1 LNHNV and CDR2 YYDKDF (reference sequence). Deletions cut 0 bases from V and 5 bases from J, with 17 bases between. CDR3 length: 16 amino acids.

CDR3 bases: TGTGCCAGTAGTATGGGTGGGAATGAGCAGTTCTTC. Translation gives CASSMGGNEQFF. The chain couples TRBV19 to TRBJ2-1; D uncertain. V dropped 3 bases and J dropped 7 bases, with 7 bases sitting between them. Germline CDR1 LNHDA, CDR2 SQIVND (reference sequence). This CDR3 is 12 amino acids long.

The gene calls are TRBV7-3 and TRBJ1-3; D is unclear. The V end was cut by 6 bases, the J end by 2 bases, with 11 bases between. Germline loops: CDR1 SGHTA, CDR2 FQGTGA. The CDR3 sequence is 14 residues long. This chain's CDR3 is CASRMSGTGNTIYF. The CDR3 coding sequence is TGTGCCAGCAGAATGAGTGGGACTGGAAACACCATATATTTT.

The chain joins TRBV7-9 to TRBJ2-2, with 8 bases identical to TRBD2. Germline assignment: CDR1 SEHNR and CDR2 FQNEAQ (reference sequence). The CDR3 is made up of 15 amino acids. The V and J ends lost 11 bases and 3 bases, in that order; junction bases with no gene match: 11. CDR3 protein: CAPGGENRDTGELFF. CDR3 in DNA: TGTGCCCCCGGGGGGGAGAATAGAGACACCGGGGAGCTGTTTTTT. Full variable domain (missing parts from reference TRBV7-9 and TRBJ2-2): DTGVSQNPRHKITKRGQNVTFRCDPISEHNRLYWYRQTLGQGPEFLTYFQNEAQLEKSRLLSDRFSAERPKGSFSTLEIQRTEQGDSAMYLCAPGGENRDTGELFFGEGSRLTVL.

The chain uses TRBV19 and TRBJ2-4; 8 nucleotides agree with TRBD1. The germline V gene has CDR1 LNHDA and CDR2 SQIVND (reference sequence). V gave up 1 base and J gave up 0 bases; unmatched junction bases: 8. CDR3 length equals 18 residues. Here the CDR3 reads CASSIADRETLAKNIQYF. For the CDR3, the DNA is TGTGCCAGTAGTATAGCGGACAGGGAGACACTAGCCAAAAACATTCAGTACTTC.

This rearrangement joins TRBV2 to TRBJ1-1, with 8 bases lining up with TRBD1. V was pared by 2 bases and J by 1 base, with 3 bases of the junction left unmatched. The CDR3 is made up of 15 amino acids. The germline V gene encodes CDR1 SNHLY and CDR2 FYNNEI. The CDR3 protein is CASSETGTGNTEAFF. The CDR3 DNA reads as TGTGCCAGCAGTGAAACTGGGACAGGGAACACTGAAGCTTTCTTT. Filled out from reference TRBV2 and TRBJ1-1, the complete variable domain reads EPEVTQTPSHQVTQMGQEVILRCVPISNHLYFYWYRQILGQKVEFLVSFYNNEISEKSEIFDDQFSVERPDGSNFTLKIRSTKLEDSAMYFCASSETGTGNTEAFFGQGTRLTVV.

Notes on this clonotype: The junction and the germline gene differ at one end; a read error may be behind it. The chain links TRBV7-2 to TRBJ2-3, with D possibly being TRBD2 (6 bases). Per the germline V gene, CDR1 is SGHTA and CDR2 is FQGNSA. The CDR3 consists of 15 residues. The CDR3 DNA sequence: TGCGCCAGCAGCCAAGATCAGCGGGGCACAGATACGCAGTATTTT. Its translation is CASSQDQRGTDTQYF.

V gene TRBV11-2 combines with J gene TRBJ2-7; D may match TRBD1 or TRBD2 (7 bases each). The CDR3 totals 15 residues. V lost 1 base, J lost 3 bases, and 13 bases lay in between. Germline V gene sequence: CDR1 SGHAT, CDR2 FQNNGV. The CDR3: CASSLGTRGLYEQYF. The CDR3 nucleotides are TGTGCCAGCAGCTTAGGGACTAGGGGGCTCTACGAGCAGTACTTC.

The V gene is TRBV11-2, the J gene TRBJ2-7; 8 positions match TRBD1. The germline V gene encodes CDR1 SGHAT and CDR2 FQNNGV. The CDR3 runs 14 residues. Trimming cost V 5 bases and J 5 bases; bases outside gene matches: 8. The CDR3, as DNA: TGTGCCAGCAGCCTAACAGGGGGGTTCGACGAGCAGTACTTC. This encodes CASSLTGGFDEQYF. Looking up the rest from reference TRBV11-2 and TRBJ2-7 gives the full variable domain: EAGVAQSPRYKIIEKRQSVAFWCNPISGHATLYWYQQILGQGPKLLIQFQNNGVVDDSQLPKDRFSAERLKGVDSTLKIQPAKLEDSAVYLCASSLTGGFDEQYFGPGTRLTVT.

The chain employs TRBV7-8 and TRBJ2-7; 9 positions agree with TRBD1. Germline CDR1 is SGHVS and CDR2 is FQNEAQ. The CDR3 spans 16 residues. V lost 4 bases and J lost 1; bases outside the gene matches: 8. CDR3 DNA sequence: TGTGCCAGCAGCTATGGACAGGGGTTCGAGTCCTACGAGCAGTACTTC. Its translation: CASSYGQGFESYEQYF.

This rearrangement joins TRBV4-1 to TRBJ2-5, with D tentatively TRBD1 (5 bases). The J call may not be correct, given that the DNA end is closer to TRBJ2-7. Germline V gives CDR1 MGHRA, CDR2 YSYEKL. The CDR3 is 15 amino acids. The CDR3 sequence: CASSQDRVSPYEQYF. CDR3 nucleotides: TGCGCCAGCAGCCAAGACAGGGTTTCACCCTACGAGCAGTACTTC.

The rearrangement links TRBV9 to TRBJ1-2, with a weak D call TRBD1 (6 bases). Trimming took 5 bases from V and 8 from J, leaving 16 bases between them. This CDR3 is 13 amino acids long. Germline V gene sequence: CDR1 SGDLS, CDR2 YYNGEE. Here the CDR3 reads CASSLQGFGGYTF. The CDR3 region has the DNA TGTGCCAGCAGTCTACAGGGCTTCGGGGGCTACACCTTC.

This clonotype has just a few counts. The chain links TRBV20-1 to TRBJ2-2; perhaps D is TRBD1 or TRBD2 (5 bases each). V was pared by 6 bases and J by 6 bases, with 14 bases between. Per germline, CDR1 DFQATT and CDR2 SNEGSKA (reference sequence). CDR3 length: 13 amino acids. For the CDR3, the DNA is TGCAGTGCGAAAATAGGGGACGCCGGGGAGCTGTTTTTT. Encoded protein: CSAKIGDAGELFF.

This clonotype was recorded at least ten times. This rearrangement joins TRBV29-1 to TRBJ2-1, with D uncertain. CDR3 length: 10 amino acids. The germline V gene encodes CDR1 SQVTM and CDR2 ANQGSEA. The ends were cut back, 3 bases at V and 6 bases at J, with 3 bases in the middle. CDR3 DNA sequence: TGCAGCGTTGAGCGCAATGAGCAGTTCTTC. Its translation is CSVERNEQFF.

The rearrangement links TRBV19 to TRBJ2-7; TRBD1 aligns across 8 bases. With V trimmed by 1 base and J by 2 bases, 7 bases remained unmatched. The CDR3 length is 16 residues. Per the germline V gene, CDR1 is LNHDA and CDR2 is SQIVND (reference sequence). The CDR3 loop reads CASSIAAQGAAYEQYF. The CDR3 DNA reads TGTGCCAGTAGTATAGCCGCGCAGGGGGCAGCCTACGAGCAGTACTTC.

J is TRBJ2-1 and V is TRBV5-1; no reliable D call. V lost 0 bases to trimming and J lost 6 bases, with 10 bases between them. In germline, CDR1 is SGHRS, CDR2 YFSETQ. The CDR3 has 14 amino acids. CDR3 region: CASSLAVTGNEQFF. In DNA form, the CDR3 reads TGCGCCAGCAGCTTGGCCGTGACTGGCAATGAGCAGTTCTTC.

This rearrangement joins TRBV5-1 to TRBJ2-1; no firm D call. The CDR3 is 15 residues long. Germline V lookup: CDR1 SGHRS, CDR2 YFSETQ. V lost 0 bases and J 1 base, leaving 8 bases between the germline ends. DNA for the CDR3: TGCGCCAGCAGCTTGGACGGGCCTTCCTACAATGAGCAGTTCTTC. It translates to CASSLDGPSYNEQFF.

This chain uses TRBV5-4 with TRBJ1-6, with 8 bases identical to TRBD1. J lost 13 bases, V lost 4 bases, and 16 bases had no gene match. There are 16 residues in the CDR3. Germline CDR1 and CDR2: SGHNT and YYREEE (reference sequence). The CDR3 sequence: CASSGMDRAQEGPLHF. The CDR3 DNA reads TGTGCCAGCAGCGGGATGGACAGGGCTCAGGAGGGGCCCCTCCACTTT.

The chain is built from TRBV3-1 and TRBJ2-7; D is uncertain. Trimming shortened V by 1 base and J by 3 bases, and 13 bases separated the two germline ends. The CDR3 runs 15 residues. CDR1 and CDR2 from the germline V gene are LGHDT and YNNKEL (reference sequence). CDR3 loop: CASSQVNTEIYEQYF. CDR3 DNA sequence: TGTGCCAGCAGCCAAGTTAATACAGAGATCTACGAGCAGTACTTC.

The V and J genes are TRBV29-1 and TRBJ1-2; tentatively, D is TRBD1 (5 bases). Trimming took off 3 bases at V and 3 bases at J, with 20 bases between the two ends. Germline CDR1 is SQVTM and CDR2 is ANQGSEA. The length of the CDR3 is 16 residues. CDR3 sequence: CSVDPPIGASHYGYTF. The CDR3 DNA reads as TGCAGCGTTGATCCTCCTATTGGGGCTTCCCACTATGGCTACACCTTC.